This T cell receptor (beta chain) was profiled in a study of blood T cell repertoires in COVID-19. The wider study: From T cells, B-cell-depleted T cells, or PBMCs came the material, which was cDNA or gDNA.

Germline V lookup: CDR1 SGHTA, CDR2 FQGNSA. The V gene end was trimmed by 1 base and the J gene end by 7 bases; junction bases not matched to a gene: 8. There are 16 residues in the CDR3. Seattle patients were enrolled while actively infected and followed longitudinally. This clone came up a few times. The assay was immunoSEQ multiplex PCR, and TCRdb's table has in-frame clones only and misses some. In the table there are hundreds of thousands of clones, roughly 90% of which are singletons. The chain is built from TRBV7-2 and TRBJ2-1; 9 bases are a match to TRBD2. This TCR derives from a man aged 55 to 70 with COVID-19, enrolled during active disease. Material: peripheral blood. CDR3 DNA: TGTGCCAGCAGCTTAGGGGCGGGAGGGCGTCGTAATGAGCAGTTCTTC. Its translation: CASSLGAGGRRNEQFF.